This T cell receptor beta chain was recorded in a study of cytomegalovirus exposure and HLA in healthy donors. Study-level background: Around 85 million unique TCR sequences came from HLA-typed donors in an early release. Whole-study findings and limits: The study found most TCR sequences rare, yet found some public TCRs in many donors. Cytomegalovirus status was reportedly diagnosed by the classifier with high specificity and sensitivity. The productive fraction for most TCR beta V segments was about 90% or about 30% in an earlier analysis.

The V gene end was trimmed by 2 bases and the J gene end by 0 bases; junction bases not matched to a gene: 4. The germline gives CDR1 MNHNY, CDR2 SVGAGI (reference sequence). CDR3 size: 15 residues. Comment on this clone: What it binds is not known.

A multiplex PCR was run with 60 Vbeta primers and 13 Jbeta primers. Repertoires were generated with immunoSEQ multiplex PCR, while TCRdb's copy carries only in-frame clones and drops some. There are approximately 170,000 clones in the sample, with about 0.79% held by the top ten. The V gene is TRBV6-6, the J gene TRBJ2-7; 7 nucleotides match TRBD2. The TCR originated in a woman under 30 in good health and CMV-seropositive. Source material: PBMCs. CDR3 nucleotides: TGTGCCAGCAGTTACCGGGAGGCTAGCTCCTACGAGCAGTACTTC. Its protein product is CASSYREASSYEQYF.